Many counts were recorded for the clone carrying this T cell receptor beta chain. To make TCR beta libraries, researchers used iRepertoire HTBI primers and Arm-PCR of CDR3 regions. TCRdb called the multiplex PCR reads again in MiXCR, with one record for every CDR3 protein. The sample lists hundreds of thousands of distinct CDR3 sequences, around a sixth occurring once. This sample's time point: newly diagnosed GD, antithyroid drugs for less than 3 months. Preparation of the TCR library used RNA extracted from PBMCs. Germline assignment: CDR1 MGHRA and CDR2 YSYEKL. There are 15 residues in the CDR3. V lost 1 base and J 2 bases, leaving 9 bases between the germline ends. The sample comes from a study of regulatory T cells in long-lasting Graves disease.

The TCR sequence derives from a female donor with Graves disease. The source was peripheral blood mononuclear cells (PBMCs), collected at new diagnosis, from a patient treated with antithyroid drugs. The V gene is TRBV4-1, the J gene TRBJ1-5; no clear D gene. The chain's CDR3 is CASSQAGERNQPQHF. DNA of the CDR3: TGCGCCAGCAGCCAAGCCGGGGAGCGCAATCAGCCCCAGCATTTT.